The rows below give T cell receptor beta chains drawn from one sample of a study of human versus mouse CDR3 diversity and MHC coevolution. Here immunoSEQ multiplex PCR was the method, and the copy in TCRdb shows in-frame clones only, minus some. The sample yields about 83,000 clones, under 95% seen once. The sequenced sample consisted of naive CD4+ T cells from blood. All receptors come from a person aged 30-69 years in good health. Each CDR3 is given with its conserved first and last residue. The order of the fields is J gene, V gene, clone size, D gene, CDR3 protein, CDR3 DNA. A D gene is named only where the DNA matches it firmly. A row's size may be missing; if present it is once, few, many or a size class.

j_gene: TRBJ2-3
v_gene: TRBV6-1
abundance: NA
d_gene: TRBD1
CDR3aa: CASRQDRVTDTQYF
CDR3nt: TGTGCCAGCAGACAAGACAGGGTCACAGATACGCAGTATTTT

j_gene: TRBJ2-4
v_gene: TRBV6-1
abundance: NA
d_gene: TRBD1
CDR3aa: CASRRTGGTKNIQYF
CDR3nt: TGTGCCAGCAGACGGACAGGGGGAACCAAAAACATTCAGTACTTC

j_gene: TRBJ2-3
v_gene: TRBV5-4
abundance: once
d_gene: TRBD2
CDR3aa: CASSETSASTDTQYF
CDR3nt: TGCGCCAGCAGCGAGACTAGCGCGAGCACAGATACGCAGTATTTT

j_gene: TRBJ1-1
v_gene: TRBV19
abundance: NA
d_gene: TRBD1
CDR3aa: CASRETGQNTEAFF
CDR3nt: TGTGCCAGTAGAGAGACAGGGCAGAACACTGAAGCTTTCTTT

j_gene: TRBJ2-1
v_gene: TRBV5-6
abundance: NA
d_gene: TRBD2
CDR3aa: CASSRTLGTKYNEQFF
CDR3nt: TGTGCCAGCAGCCGTACACTCGGGACTAAATACAATGAGCAGTTCTTC

j_gene: TRBJ1-4
v_gene: TRBV18
abundance: NA
d_gene: NA
CDR3aa: CASSPDEKLFF
CDR3nt: TGTGCCAGCTCACCCGATGAAAAACTGTTTTTT

j_gene: TRBJ2-7
v_gene: TRBV27
abundance: NA
d_gene: TRBD2
CDR3aa: CASSFVLAGGQGEQYF
CDR3nt: TGTGCCAGCAGTTTCGTTTTAGCGGGGGGCCAGGGCGAGCAGTACTTC

j_gene: TRBJ2-6
v_gene: TRBV14
abundance: few
d_gene: NA
CDR3aa: CASSQRGSGANVLTF
CDR3nt: TGTGCCAGCAGCCAAAGAGGATCTGGGGCCAACGTCCTGACTTTC

j_gene: TRBJ2-7
v_gene: TRBV18
abundance: NA
d_gene: NA
CDR3aa: CASSRGSQEAYEQYF
CDR3nt: TGTGCCAGCTCAAGGGGAAGCCAAGAAGCCTACGAGCAGTACTTC

j_gene: TRBJ2-7
v_gene: TRBV7-9
abundance: NA
d_gene: NA
CDR3aa: CASSRTTRPFSYEQYF
CDR3nt: TGTGCCAGCAGCCGTACGACTAGACCATTCTCCTACGAGCAGTACTTC

j_gene: TRBJ2-1
v_gene: TRBV5-1
abundance: once
d_gene: NA
CDR3aa: CASSLTSSYNEQFF
CDR3nt: TGCGCCAGCAGCTTGACTAGCTCCTACAATGAGCAGTTCTTC

j_gene: TRBJ1-1
v_gene: TRBV19
abundance: NA
d_gene: NA
CDR3aa: CASSIEGGNTEAFF
CDR3nt: TGTGCCAGTAGTATAGAGGGAGGGAACACTGAAGCTTTCTTT

j_gene: TRBJ2-1
v_gene: TRBV18
abundance: NA
d_gene: TRBD2
CDR3aa: CASSPPSGRDNEQFF
CDR3nt: TGTGCCAGCTCACCTCCTAGCGGGAGGGACAATGAGCAGTTCTTC

j_gene: TRBJ2-5
v_gene: TRBV19
abundance: NA
d_gene: TRBD2
CDR3aa: CASSIGSGGAAETQYF
CDR3nt: TGTGCCAGTAGTATTGGGAGCGGGGGGGCCGCAGAGACCCAGTACTTC

j_gene: TRBJ2-7
v_gene: TRBV9
abundance: NA
d_gene: NA
CDR3aa: CASSVDSGGVPYEQYF
CDR3nt: TGTGCCAGCAGCGTGGACTCGGGGGGCGTCCCCTACGAGCAGTACTTC

j_gene: TRBJ1-6
v_gene: TRBV6-1
abundance: NA
d_gene: NA
CDR3aa: CASSDLSPLHF
CDR3nt: TGTGCCAGCAGTGACCTTTCACCCCTCCACTTT

j_gene: TRBJ2-3
v_gene: TRBV28
abundance: NA
d_gene: TRBD1
CDR3aa: CASSTPQGAADTQYF
CDR3nt: TGTGCCAGCAGTACTCCACAGGGGGCGGCAGATACGCAGTATTTT

j_gene: TRBJ2-6
v_gene: TRBV27
abundance: NA
d_gene: NA
CDR3aa: CASRGRHSGANVLTF
CDR3nt: TGTGCCAGCAGGGGCAGACACTCTGGGGCCAACGTCCTGACTTTC

j_gene: TRBJ1-1
v_gene: TRBV28
abundance: NA
d_gene: NA
CDR3aa: CASSLLDSRSTEAFF
CDR3nt: TGTGCCAGCAGTTTATTAGACAGTAGGTCAACTGAAGCTTTCTTT

j_gene: TRBJ2-4
v_gene: TRBV30
abundance: NA
d_gene: NA
CDR3aa: CACSTGIGIQYF
CDR3nt: TGTGCCTGTTCGACAGGCATCGGGATTCAGTACTTC

j_gene: TRBJ2-2
v_gene: TRBV6-6
abundance: NA
d_gene: NA
CDR3aa: CASRRTPGTGELFF
CDR3nt: TGTGCCAGCAGAAGGACTCCGGGCACCGGGGAGCTGTTTTTT

j_gene: TRBJ1-3
v_gene: TRBV6-6
abundance: few
d_gene: NA
CDR3aa: CAIQAGSGNTIYF
CDR3nt: TGTGCCATCCAAGCAGGTTCTGGAAACACCATATATTTT

j_gene: TRBJ2-2
v_gene: TRBV7-9
abundance: NA
d_gene: TRBD2
CDR3aa: CASSLDAGGSAGELFF
CDR3nt: TGTGCCAGCAGCTTAGATGCCGGGGGGTCTGCCGGGGAGCTGTTTTTT

j_gene: TRBJ2-5
v_gene: TRBV6-1
abundance: NA
d_gene: NA
CDR3aa: CASSEQGWETQYF
CDR3nt: TGTGCCAGCAGCGAGCAGGGCTGGGAGACCCAGTACTTC

j_gene: TRBJ2-3
v_gene: TRBV10-1
abundance: NA
d_gene: NA
CDR3aa: CASSADSWATDTQYF
CDR3nt: TGCGCCAGCAGTGCGGACAGCTGGGCTACAGATACGCAGTATTTT

j_gene: TRBJ1-4
v_gene: TRBV6-1
abundance: NA
d_gene: NA
CDR3aa: CASRQTANEKLFF
CDR3nt: TGTGCCAGCAGACAGACAGCGAATGAAAAACTGTTTTTT

j_gene: TRBJ1-5
v_gene: TRBV6-1
abundance: NA
d_gene: NA
CDR3aa: CASSEAGRAYNQPQHF
CDR3nt: TGTGCCAGCAGTGAAGCGGGGAGGGCCTACAATCAGCCCCAGCATTTT

j_gene: TRBJ1-2
v_gene: TRBV7-9
abundance: NA
d_gene: TRBD1
CDR3aa: CASSLGQGYGYTF
CDR3nt: TGTGCCAGCAGCTTAGGACAGGGCTATGGCTACACCTTC

j_gene: TRBJ2-7
v_gene: TRBV5-4
abundance: NA
d_gene: NA
CDR3aa: CASSSRSGSSYEQYF
CDR3nt: TGTGCCAGCAGCTCCCGAAGCGGTTCCTCCTACGAGCAGTACTTC

j_gene: TRBJ1-2
v_gene: TRBV20-1
abundance: NA
d_gene: NA
CDR3aa: CSANRNYGYTF
CDR3nt: TGCAGTGCTAATCGGAACTATGGCTACACCTTC

j_gene: TRBJ2-3
v_gene: TRBV5-4
abundance: few
d_gene: TRBD2
CDR3aa: CASSPRTSGISTDTQYF
CDR3nt: TGTGCCAGCAGCCCTAGGACTAGCGGGATTAGCACAGATACGCAGTATTTT

j_gene: TRBJ2-3
v_gene: TRBV30
abundance: NA
d_gene: NA
CDR3aa: CAWSTGFADTQYF
CDR3nt: TGTGCCTGGTCCACAGGGTTCGCAGATACGCAGTATTTT

j_gene: TRBJ2-3
v_gene: TRBV7-2
abundance: NA
d_gene: TRBD2
CDR3aa: CASSQTSGGTDTQYF
CDR3nt: TGTGCCAGCAGCCAGACTAGCGGGGGCACAGATACGCAGTATTTT

j_gene: TRBJ2-1
v_gene: TRBV6-1
abundance: NA
d_gene: TRBD1
CDR3aa: CASSADRELPYNEQFF
CDR3nt: TGTGCCAGCAGTGCAGACAGGGAGCTCCCCTACAATGAGCAGTTCTTC

j_gene: TRBJ2-1
v_gene: TRBV7-9
abundance: NA
d_gene: NA
CDR3aa: CASSSQGGGINEQFF
CDR3nt: TGTGCCAGCAGTTCTCAAGGGGGAGGGATAAATGAGCAGTTCTTC

j_gene: TRBJ1-5
v_gene: TRBV6-6
abundance: NA
d_gene: NA
CDR3aa: CASSFTPEGYQPQHF
CDR3nt: TGTGCCAGCAGTTTCACCCCAGAGGGTTATCAGCCCCAGCATTTT

j_gene: TRBJ1-1
v_gene: TRBV6-5
abundance: NA
d_gene: TRBD1
CDR3aa: CASSSRGTGSKAFF
CDR3nt: TGTGCCAGCAGTTCTCGGGGGACAGGGAGTAAAGCTTTCTTT